These 31 T cell receptor beta chains originate from one sample sequenced in a study of cytomegalovirus exposure and HLA in healthy donors. The PCR made use of 60 Vbeta and 13 Jbeta primers. The table came from immunoSEQ multiplex PCR; TCRdb's copy has only in-frame clones and leaves some out. The sample records 110,000 or so clones, over 12% being singletons. The sequencing sample was made of PBMCs. Every receptor here comes from a female donor in good health and CMV-seronegative.

V is TRBV2 and J is TRBJ2-7; 9 positions agree with TRBD1. The CDR3 loop spans 14 amino acids. V dropped 6 bases and J dropped 3; count of bases not matched to a gene: 6. The V gene's germline CDR1 is SNHLY and CDR2 FYNNEI. The chain's CDR3 is CASSPTGGFYEQYF. CDR3 bases: TGTGCCAGCAGCCCGACAGGGGGTTTCTACGAGCAGTACTTC.

V and J are TRBV4-3 and TRBJ1-1; no firm D call. V shed 0 bases and J shed 11 bases, with 13 bases lying between them. CDR3 length equals 13 residues. Germline lookup yields CDR1 LGHNA and CDR2 YSLEER. CDR3 residues: CASSQDRGGSAFF. Written as DNA, the CDR3 is TGCGCCAGCAGCCAAGATCGTGGAGGGTCGGCTTTCTTT.

The chain links TRBV7-2 to TRBJ1-4, with D possibly TRBD1 on 5 matching bases. The CDR3 sequence is 15 residues long. Deletions cut 5 bases from V and 2 bases from J, with 12 bases between. Germline V gene sequence: CDR1 SGHTA, CDR2 FQGNSA. CDR3 in amino acids: CASSPHQGTNEKLFF. The CDR3 DNA sequence: TGTGCCAGCAGCCCCCACCAGGGCACTAATGAAAAACTGTTTTTT. Drawing the rest from reference TRBV7-2 and TRBJ1-4, the complete variable domain is GAGVSQSPSNKVTEKGKDVELRCDPISGHTALYWYRQSLGQGLEFLIYFQGNSAPDKSGLPSDRFSAERTGGSVSTLTIQRTQQEDSAVYLCASSPHQGTNEKLFFGSGTQLSVL.

The J gene is TRBJ2-7, the V gene TRBV29-1; TRBD1 is a possible D gene (5 bases). The germline gives CDR1 SQVTM, CDR2 ANQGSEA. CDR3 length: 14 residues. V was pared by 0 bases and J by 5 bases, with 14 bases between. The CDR3 nucleotides are TGCAGCGTTGAAGACAGTCAGGGTGGCGACGAGCAGTACTTC. This codes for CSVEDSQGGDEQYF.

This clone was detected only a few times. The chain couples TRBV19 to TRBJ1-2, with 9 bases identical to TRBD1. The length of the CDR3 is 16 residues. The V and J ends lost 4 bases and 0 bases, in that order; junction bases with no gene match: 6. The germline V gene encodes CDR1 LNHDA and CDR2 SQIVND (reference sequence). This CDR3 is CASSTGRDRANYGYTF. As DNA, the CDR3 is TGTGCCAGTAGTACAGGCCGGGACAGGGCTAACTATGGCTACACCTTC.

This clone has just a few counts. V is TRBV2 and J is TRBJ2-7; 9 bases agree with TRBD1. Germline V gene lookup returns CDR1 SNHLY and CDR2 FYNNEI. This CDR3 comprises 15 residues. V shed 7 bases and J 1 base; nucleotides not matched to a gene: 8. The CDR3 nucleotides read TGTGCCAGCAATAAGGACAGGGGTCGGTCCTACGAGCAGTACTTC. Amino acids: CASNKDRGRSYEQYF. The entire variable domain, with the rest obtained from reference TRBV2 and TRBJ2-7, is as follows: EPEVTQTPSHQVTQMGQEVILRCVPISNHLYFYWYRQILGQKVEFLVSFYNNEISEKSEIFDDQFSVERPDGSNFTLKIRSTKLEDSAMYFCASNKDRGRSYEQYFGPGTRLTVT.

V is TRBV7-8 and J is TRBJ1-2, with D unclear. Trimming took off 5 bases at V and 2 bases at J, with 12 bases between the two ends. Per germline, CDR1 SGHVS and CDR2 FQNEAQ. The CDR3 spans 14 residues. The CDR3 coding sequence is TGTGCCAGCAGCCAAAACACCCCCAACTATGGCTACACCTTC. This translates into CASSQNTPNYGYTF.

This clone was recorded a few times. V is TRBV6-5 and J is TRBJ2-1; 8 nucleotides match TRBD2. Trimming removed 7 bases from V and 9 bases from J; junction bases left unmatched: 14. The germline V gene encodes CDR1 MNHEY and CDR2 SVGAGI. The CDR3 loop spans 15 amino acids. The CDR3 is CASTPFTGGPFEQFF. In DNA, the CDR3 is TGTGCCAGCACCCCTTTCACGGGGGGGCCCTTTGAGCAGTTCTTC.

This clone was seen more than once but under ten times. The chain carries TRBV14 and TRBJ2-3; TRBD2 aligns across 7 bases. The CDR3 is made up of 15 amino acids. The J segment lost 3 bases and the V segment lost 1 base, leaving 4 bases of the junction unmatched. Per germline, CDR1 SGHDN and CDR2 FVKESK. CDR3 region: CASSQGLAVTDTQYF. The DNA of the CDR3 is TGTGCCAGCAGCCAAGGGCTAGCGGTGACAGATACGCAGTATTTT.

This chain joins TRBV5-1 and TRBJ2-7, with TRBD1 matching over 10 bases. Germline V lookup: CDR1 SGHRS, CDR2 YFSETQ. The CDR3 spans 14 residues. J lost 5 bases, V lost 4 bases, and 6 bases had no gene match. The CDR3 DNA follows: TGCGCCAGCAGCGTCGGACAGGGGGTCCACGAGCAGTACTTC. Translating it yields CASSVGQGVHEQYF.

A few counts support this clone. V is TRBV19 and J is TRBJ2-7, with 12 bases matching TRBD2. With 3 bases clipped from V and 4 bases from J, the junction kept 4 bases outside the gene matches. The germline gives CDR1 LNHDA, CDR2 SQIVND (reference sequence). The CDR3 extends over 15 amino acids. CDR3 amino acids: CASSIGLAGSYEQYF. The CDR3 DNA is TGTGCCAGTAGTATTGGACTAGCGGGATCTTACGAGCAGTACTTC.

This clone was detected only a few times. The chain recombines TRBV6-6 with TRBJ1-3; 10 bases line up with TRBD1. With 4 bases clipped from V and 4 bases from J, the junction kept 1 base outside the gene matches. CDR3 length equals 14 residues. CDR1 is MNHNY, CDR2 SVGAGI, per germline (reference sequence). CDR3 in DNA: TGTGCCAGCAGTTGGGACAGGGGAGGAAACACCATATATTTT. The encoded protein is CASSWDRGGNTIYF.

This clone has only one observation. This chain uses TRBV18 with TRBJ2-7; no definite D call. The CDR3 runs to 14 residues. Germline CDR1 KGHSH, CDR2 LQKENI. V was trimmed by 0 bases and J by 5 bases, leaving 11 bases between them. In DNA, the CDR3 is TGTGCCAGCTCACCACCGCGGTTTTCTAACGAGCAGTACTTC. Its translation: CASSPPRFSNEQYF.

The rearrangement uses TRBV5-8 and TRBJ1-4, with a weak D call TRBD1 (6 bases). Deletions cut 3 bases from V and 8 bases from J, with 17 bases between. This CDR3 is built from 15 residues. Germline V gene data show CDR1 as SGHTS and CDR2 as YDEGEE. Here the CDR3 reads CASSSSGHQSEKLFF. The CDR3 DNA sequence: TGTGCCAGCAGCTCCTCGGGACATCAATCCGAAAAACTGTTTTTT.

This clone was counted between two and nine times. V and J are TRBV9 and TRBJ2-5, with D possibly TRBD2 on 6 matching bases. Between the trimmed V and J ends, which lost 4 bases and 5 bases, there was a span of 12 bases. Looked up from germline, CDR1 is SGDLS and CDR2 is YYNGEE. The CDR3 contains 13 residues. CDR3 sequence (DNA): TGTGCCAGCAGCCCCCGGGGGAGCGAGACCCAGTACTTC. This encodes CASSPRGSETQYF. Looking up the rest from reference TRBV9 and TRBJ2-5 gives the full variable domain: DSGVTQTPKHLITATGQRVTLRCSPRSGDLSVYWYQQSLDQGLQFLIQYYNGEERAKGNILERFSAQQFPDLHSELNLSSLELGDSALYFCASSPRGSETQYFGPGTRLLVL.

This clone was observed a handful of times. The V call is TRBV5-1, the J call TRBJ1-2, with D perhaps matching TRBD1 (5 bases). V was pared by 5 bases and J by 3 bases, with 11 bases between. Germline V gene sequence: CDR1 SGHRS, CDR2 YFSETQ. CDR3 length equals 13 residues. This chain's CDR3 is CASSPGRDYGYTF. CDR3 DNA sequence: TGCGCCAGCAGTCCGGGCAGGGACTATGGCTACACCTTC.

The CDR3 here is CASSTGTNFDEQFF. The DNA for the CDR3 is TGTGCCAGCAGCACCGGGACTAATTTTGATGAGCAGTTCTTC. The chain combines TRBV7-9 with TRBJ2-1, with 7 bases identical to TRBD2. With 5 bases clipped from V and 8 bases from J, the junction kept 9 bases outside the gene matches. Looked up from germline, CDR1 is SEHNR and CDR2 is FQNEAQ (reference sequence). CDR3 length: 14 residues.

V and J are TRBV6-5 and TRBJ2-5, with 7 bases aligning to TRBD2. CDR3 size: 13 residues. Germline V gives CDR1 MNHEY, CDR2 SVGAGI. Unmatched junction bases numbered 11, after V lost 5 bases and J lost 11 bases. As DNA, the CDR3 is TGTGCCAGCAGTATAACAGGCTGGCGGGAGCAGTACTTC. Translation: CASSITGWREQYF.

The rearrangement uses TRBV6-1 and TRBJ1-1; 8 nucleotides match TRBD1. The length of the CDR3 is 15 residues. Germline assignment: CDR1 MNHNS and CDR2 SASEGT. The V segment lost 8 bases and the J segment 3 bases; nucleotides outside the gene matches: 11. The CDR3 here is CASATDRDVYTEAFF. CDR3 DNA sequence: TGTGCCAGCGCTACGGACAGGGATGTTTACACTGAAGCTTTCTTT.

The chain joins TRBV30 to TRBJ1-3; D is undetermined. There are 14 residues in the CDR3. Trimming took off 4 bases at V and 1 base at J, with 11 bases between the two ends. Germline CDR1 and CDR2: GTSNPN and SVGIG (reference sequence). The CDR3 bases are TGTGCCTGGATGCGGGGAAGGTCTGGAAACACCATATATTTT. This encodes CAWMRGRSGNTIYF.

In its sample, this clone was seen once. The rearrangement joins TRBV19 to TRBJ2-7; 8 bases agree with TRBD1. This CDR3 has 12 amino acids. Trimming removed 4 bases from V and 6 bases from J; junction bases left unmatched: 2. Germline CDR1 is LNHDA and CDR2 is SQIVND (reference sequence). CDR3 region: CASSTTGAEQYF. CDR3 coding DNA: TGTGCCAGTAGTACGACAGGGGCCGAGCAGTACTTC.

The V call is TRBV5-4, the J call TRBJ2-3, with D possibly TRBD1 on 5 matching bases. The CDR3 totals 16 residues. From germline, CDR1 is SGHNT and CDR2 YYREEE (reference sequence). Trimming stripped 0 bases from V and 1 base from J, with 12 bases between. CDR3 residues: CASSLAIGAGTDTQYF. The CDR3 DNA sequence: TGTGCCAGCAGCTTGGCGATTGGGGCGGGCACAGATACGCAGTATTTT. The whole variable domain, filled in from reference TRBV5-4 and TRBJ2-3, reads ETGVTQSPTHLIKTRGQQVTLRCSSQSGHNTVSWYQQALGQGPQFIFQYYREEENGRGNFPPRFSGLQFPNYSSELNVNALELDDSALYLCASSLAIGAGTDTQYFGPGTRLTVL.

Here the CDR3 reads CASSLHQNMNTEAFF. CDR3 in DNA: TGTGCCAGCAGTTTACATCAGAACATGAACACTGAAGCTTTCTTT. V gene TRBV28 combines with J gene TRBJ1-1; D is uncertain. The CDR3 is 15 amino acids. Trimming cost V 2 bases and J 0 bases, with 10 bases left between them. Germline V gene data show CDR1 as MDHEN and CDR2 as SYDVKM.

The rearrangement links TRBV9 to TRBJ1-1; no clear D. The CDR3 has 14 amino acids. Germline CDR1 and CDR2: SGDLS and YYNGEE. The ends were cut back, 1 base at V and 9 bases at J, with 16 bases in the middle. The CDR3 region has the DNA TGTGCCAGCAGCGTACAGTTTGCAGGCGAGAAAGCTTTCTTT. This codes for CASSVQFAGEKAFF.

The rearrangement uses TRBV10-3 and TRBJ2-7, with 10 positions matching TRBD2. The CDR3 consists of 15 residues. J lost 2 bases, V lost 6 bases, and 7 bases had no gene match. The germline V gene has CDR1 ENHRY and CDR2 SYGVKD. The CDR3 is CAIRDSGGNTYEQYF. The CDR3 bases are TGTGCCATCAGGGATAGCGGGGGGAATACCTACGAGCAGTACTTC.

This rearrangement joins TRBV9 to TRBJ1-3, with TRBD1 identical over 7 bases. CDR3 length: 15 amino acids. From germline, CDR1 is SGDLS and CDR2 YYNGEE. V lost 4 bases and J lost 4; bases outside the gene matches: 8. This chain's CDR3 is CASSLPGQQGNTIYF. The CDR3 DNA is TGTGCCAGCAGCTTACCGGGACAGCAAGGAAACACCATATATTTT.

The table lists this clone with a few counts. The J gene is TRBJ2-3, the V gene TRBV18, with D maybe TRBD1 (6 bases). In germline, CDR1 is KGHSH, CDR2 LQKENI. The CDR3 loop spans 14 amino acids. Trimming took 6 bases from V and 2 from J, leaving 12 bases between them. This chain's CDR3 is CASSLTGNTDTQYF. CDR3 bases: TGTGCCAGCTCCCTAACAGGGAACACAGATACGCAGTATTTT.

The chain carries TRBV7-9 and TRBJ1-1, with 7 bases matching TRBD1. From germline, CDR1 is SEHNR and CDR2 FQNEAQ (reference sequence). This CDR3 contains 17 residues. V lost 5 bases to trimming and J lost 0 bases; unmatched junction nucleotides: 12. CDR3 amino acids: CASSRTKGQTMNTEAFF. The CDR3 DNA sequence: TGTGCCAGCAGCCGTACCAAGGGACAGACAATGAACACTGAAGCTTTCTTT.

This clone was counted between two and nine times. V gene TRBV11-1 combines with J gene TRBJ2-1, with TRBD2 matching 10 bases. The V and J ends lost 4 bases and 3 bases, in that order; junction bases with no gene match: 3. This CDR3 has 15 residues. Germline CDR1 and CDR2: SGHAT and FQDESV (reference sequence). Here the CDR3 reads CASSSIAGGYNEQFF. The CDR3 DNA is TGTGCCAGCAGCTCGATAGCGGGAGGCTACAATGAGCAGTTCTTC.

This clone was seen more than once but under ten times. V and J are TRBV5-4 and TRBJ2-2; TRBD1 matches at 9 bases. V was clipped by 2 bases and J by 1 base; unmatched bases: 3. Germline V gives CDR1 SGHNT, CDR2 YYREEE (reference sequence). The CDR3 has 16 amino acids. The CDR3 coding sequence is TGTGCCAGCAGCTTAACAGGGGGCTGGAACACCGGGGAGCTGTTTTTT. Translating it yields CASSLTGGWNTGELFF.

The V and J genes are TRBV29-1 and TRBJ1-5, with 10 positions matching TRBD1. V was pared by 6 bases and J by 3 bases, with 2 bases of the junction left unmatched. CDR1 and CDR2 (germline): SQVTM, ANQGSEA. The CDR3 covers 13 residues. The CDR3 loop is CSVGQGNNQPQHF. The CDR3 DNA reads as TGCAGCGTGGGACAGGGGAACAATCAGCCCCAGCATTTT.